This passage covers 13 T cell receptor beta chains from one sample sequenced in a study of OX40 agonist ivuxolimab in advanced cancers. Clones were sequenced by immunoSEQ multiplex PCR, and TCRdb holds only the in-frame ones, with some missing. The sample includes over 90,000 clones, 86% seen only once; the top ten take around 5.9%. Sequenced here: CD4+ or CD8+ T cells sorted from blood, sampled in a trial of the OX40 agonist ivuxolimab. The source of these receptors is an adult with an advanced solid tumor such as melanoma, head and neck, liver or kidney cancer.

The chain has TRBV7-9 and TRBJ1-5; no reliable D call. The CDR3 length is 13 residues. Germline CDR1 SEHNR, CDR2 FQNEAQ (reference sequence). Deletions cut 3 bases from V and 2 bases from J, with 5 bases between. In DNA form, the CDR3 reads TGTGCCAGCAGCTTCAAGGGCAATCAGCCCCAGCATTTT. As protein: CASSFKGNQPQHF.

The chain employs TRBV7-2 and TRBJ2-1, with a weak D call TRBD2 (6 bases). This CDR3 spans 15 amino acids. V shed 5 bases and J shed 7 bases, with 18 bases lying between them. The germline CDR1 and CDR2 sequences are SGHTA and FQGNSA. CDR3 sequence: CASSPPGRSVNEQFF. The CDR3 DNA reads TGTGCCAGCAGCCCCCCAGGGAGGTCAGTAAATGAGCAGTTCTTC.

This chain joins TRBV19 and TRBJ1-5, with D possibly being TRBD1 (5 bases). This CDR3 comprises 14 residues. Trimming took off 6 bases at V and 5 bases at J, with 14 bases between the two ends. CDR1 is LNHDA and CDR2 is SQIVND in the germline V gene (reference sequence). The CDR3 DNA reads TGTGCCAGTAGGCCCCAGGGAGGTCATCAGCCCCAGCATTTT. This encodes CASRPQGGHQPQHF.

The chain employs TRBV5-1 and TRBJ1-2; 8 nucleotides align to TRBD1. J was trimmed by 8 bases and V by 0 bases; bases with no gene match: 9. The length of the CDR3 is 15 residues. Germline loops: CDR1 SGHRS, CDR2 YFSETQ. CDR3 bases: TGCGCCAGCAGCTTGGGCAGGGGGCGCAATGTGGGCTACACCTTC. It is translated as CASSLGRGRNVGYTF.

J is TRBJ2-7 and V is TRBV4-1; D gene unclear. The CDR3 is 14 residues long. The ends were cut back, 1 base at V and 1 base at J, with 8 bases in the middle. Germline CDR1 and CDR2: MGHRA and YSYEKL. CDR3 nucleotide sequence: TGCGCCAGCAGCCAAGGGACCCTGTCCTACGAGCAGTACTTC. It specifies CASSQGTLSYEQYF.

The chain is built from TRBV6-5 and TRBJ1-5; D perhaps matches TRBD1 (6 bases). Germline CDR1 reads MNHEY; CDR2 reads SVGAGI. This CDR3 has 14 amino acids. V was clipped by 6 bases and J by 6 bases, with 15 bases between them. The CDR3 is CASRGSVQGQPQHF. CDR3 bases: TGTGCCAGCAGGGGGTCCGTACAGGGTCAGCCCCAGCATTTT.

The chain employs TRBV5-6 and TRBJ2-1; D is unresolved. Germline V CDR1 and CDR2: SGHDT, YYEEEE. The CDR3 is 12 amino acids. The V gene lost 4 bases and the J gene lost 4 bases, with 6 bases spanning the gap. CDR3 nucleotides: TGTGCCAGCAGCCCGTCTTACAATGAGCAGTTCTTC. Amino acid sequence: CASSPSYNEQFF. The whole variable domain, remainder taken from reference TRBV5-6 and TRBJ2-1, is DAGVTQSPTHLIKTRGQQVTLRCSPKSGHDTVSWYQQALGQGPQFIFQYYEEEERQRGNFPDRFSGHQFPNYSSELNVNALLLGDSALYLCASSPSYNEQFFGPGTRLTVL.

The chain has TRBV10-3 and TRBJ2-1, with 11 bases lining up with TRBD2. Germline values: CDR1 ENHRY, CDR2 SYGVKD. V shed 2 bases and J 8 bases; nucleotides not matched to a gene: 5. CDR3 length: 15 residues. The CDR3 coding sequence is TGTGCCATCAGTGAGGCTAGCGGGGGGTTCGATGAGCAGTTCTTC. Amino acid sequence: CAISEASGGFDEQFF.

The chain combines TRBV7-3 with TRBJ2-1, with D unresolved. In germline, CDR1 is SGHTA, CDR2 FQGTGA. The CDR3 runs to 12 residues. The V gene lost 2 bases and the J gene lost 7 bases, with 6 bases spanning the gap. The CDR3: CASSLSGNEQFF. CDR3 in DNA: TGTGCCAGCAGCTTATCCGGGAATGAGCAGTTCTTC.

The chain uses TRBV4-2 and TRBJ2-3, with D possibly matching TRBD2 (5 bases). This CDR3 is built from 13 residues. Germline V gene data show CDR1 as LGHNA and CDR2 as YNFKEQ. Trimming shortened V by 0 bases and J by 4 bases, and 5 bases separated the two germline ends. CDR3 region: CASSQERADTQYF. In nucleotides, the CDR3 is TGTGCCAGCAGCCAAGAGCGGGCAGATACGCAGTATTTT.

This clone was detected once. The chain joins TRBV7-8 to TRBJ1-2, with a possible D match to TRBD1 (6 bases). Germline V gene lookup returns CDR1 SGHVS and CDR2 FQNEAQ. V lost 6 bases, J lost 4 bases, and 12 bases lay in between. The CDR3 totals 13 residues. CDR3 region: CASSSTGFYGYTF. The CDR3, as DNA: TGTGCCAGCAGTTCTACAGGGTTCTATGGCTACACCTTC.

This clone was picked up one time. J is TRBJ1-4 and V is TRBV6-1; 11 bases map to TRBD1. This CDR3 spans 16 amino acids. Trimming removed 2 bases from V and 7 bases from J; junction bases left unmatched: 6. Germline values: CDR1 MNHNS, CDR2 SASEGT. The CDR3 nucleotides read TGTGCCAGCAGTGAAACGATGGGGACAGGGGGTGAAAAACTGTTTTTT. Translation: CASSETMGTGGEKLFF.

This rearrangement joins TRBV5-1 to TRBJ2-3; no reliable D call. Trimming removed 1 base at V and 0 bases at J, with 0 bases between. The CDR3 extends over 12 amino acids. Germline CDR1 SGHRS, CDR2 YFSETQ. CDR3 amino acids: CASSLSTDTQYF. As DNA, the CDR3 is TGCGCCAGCAGCTTGAGCACAGATACGCAGTATTTT. The full variable domain, in which reference TRBV5-1 and TRBJ2-3 provide the parts outside the CDR3, is KAGVTQTPRYLIKTRGQQVTLSCSPISGHRSVSWYQQTPGQGLQFLFEYFSETQRNKGNFPGRFSGRQFSNSRSEMNVSTLELGDSALYLCASSLSTDTQYFGPGTRLTVL.